Listed below are T cell receptor beta chains from one sample, sequenced in a study of cytomegalovirus exposure and HLA in healthy donors. Profiling relied on immunoSEQ multiplex PCR, and the TCRdb table lists in-frame clones only, not all of them. The data contain roughly 120,000 clones, about three quarters of them singletons. The specimen was PBMCs. These receptors were collected from a human donor in good health. The CDR3 runs from the conserved cysteine through the conserved F or W. D genes are given only for firm matches. The size of a clone is reported for some rows only, either as once, few or many, or as a class for expanded clones.

V	D	J	size	CDR3	DNA
TRBV28	NA	TRBJ1-2	once	CASSSPGDLGGYTF	TGTGCCAGCAGTTCACCCGGGGATCTAGGTGGCTACACCTTC
TRBV9	TRBD2	TRBJ2-2	NA	CASSVHPGLAGAMSGGELFF	TGTGCCAGCAGCGTCCACCCGGGACTAGCGGGGGCCATGAGCGGCGGGGAGCTGTTTTTT
TRBV4-3	NA	TRBJ2-7	NA	CASSQVNGGSYEQYF	TGCGCCAGCAGCCAAGTCAACGGGGGCTCCTACGAGCAGTACTTC
TRBV2	TRBD1	TRBJ1-4	NA	CASSQQGVGNEKLFF	TGTGCCAGCAGTCAACAGGGGGTGGGTAATGAAAAACTGTTTTTT
TRBV6-5	NA	TRBJ1-4	NA	CASSYDFSNEKLFF	TGTGCCAGCAGTTACGACTTCTCTAATGAAAAACTGTTTTTT
TRBV10-2	TRBD1	TRBJ1-5	few	CASSEQGNQPQHF	TGCGCCAGCAGTGAACAGGGGAATCAGCCCCAGCATTTT
TRBV4-1	TRBD2	TRBJ2-4	once	CASRGISGGPRAKNIQYF	TGCGCCAGCAGAGGGATTAGCGGGGGCCCGAGGGCCAAAAACATTCAGTACTTC
TRBV7-8	NA	TRBJ1-4	NA	CASRSTESNEKLFF	TGTGCCAGCAGATCTACAGAGTCTAATGAAAAACTGTTTTTT
TRBV6-1	NA	TRBJ2-7	few	CASSPTSFSYEQYF	TGTGCCAGCAGCCCTACTAGCTTCTCCTACGAGCAGTACTTC
TRBV13	NA	TRBJ1-6	NA	CASSPLGSPLHF	TGTGCCAGCAGCCCCCTCGGTTCACCCCTCCACTTT
TRBV28	TRBD2	TRBJ2-4	NA	CASSVTSARQNIQYF	TGTGCCAGCAGTGTCACTAGCGCAAGGCAAAACATTCAGTACTTC
TRBV10-2	TRBD1	TRBJ1-1	NA	CASSAGTGDAEAFF	TGCGCCAGCAGCGCCGGGACAGGGGACGCTGAAGCTTTCTTT
TRBV5-1	NA	TRBJ1-2	NA	CASSYAGAYGYTF	TGCGCCAGCAGCTACGCAGGGGCCTATGGCTACACCTTC
TRBV5-6	NA	TRBJ2-1	NA	CASSWDLSTFF	TGTGCCAGCAGCTGGGACTTATCGACGTTCTTC
TRBV7-8	TRBD1	TRBJ1-5	NA	CASSSPLTGYGNQPQHF	TGTGCCAGCAGCTCACCACTGACAGGGTATGGCAATCAGCCCCAGCATTTT
TRBV14	NA	TRBJ1-1	NA	CASSQDRGLPEAFF	TGTGCCAGCAGCCAAGATCGGGGACTCCCTGAAGCTTTCTTT
TRBV14	TRBD1	TRBJ2-7	NA	CASSKTGKFYEQYF	TGTGCCAGCAGCAAGACAGGGAAATTCTACGAGCAGTACTTC
TRBV6-6	TRBD1	TRBJ1-2	NA	CASSYSYGQDSYTF	TGTGCCAGCAGTTACTCGTACGGACAGGACTCCTACACCTTC
TRBV7-2	NA	TRBJ1-2	NA	CASSPEANLNYGYTF	TGTGCCAGCAGCCCTGAGGCAAACCTTAACTATGGCTACACCTTC
TRBV6-5	NA	TRBJ1-2	NA	CASGTGKNLGYGYTF	TGTGCCAGCGGAACAGGGAAAAATCTTGGATATGGCTACACCTTC